What follows is one T cell receptor beta chain and its context. V trimming: 2 bases; J trimming: 4 bases; junction bases outside the gene matches: 6. The CDR3 totals 16 residues. Germline V CDR1 and CDR2: MNHEY, SVGAGI. The PCR ran on 60 Vbeta and 13 Jbeta primers. The repertoire was sequenced with immunoSEQ multiplex PCR; TCRdb's copy has only in-frame clones and lacks some. This sample carries more than 65,000 clones, with roughly 2.6% going to the ten biggest clones. The sample belongs to a study of cytomegalovirus exposure and HLA in healthy donors. The specimen sequenced was PBMCs. The rearrangement links TRBV6-5 to TRBJ1-2, with 11 bases matching TRBD1. The TCR sequence derives from a man aged 35-49 years in good health and CMV-seronegative. The CDR3 sequence is CASSYVRTGGSYGYTF. The CDR3 DNA reads as TGTGCCAGCAGTTACGTTCGGACAGGGGGCAGCTATGGCTACACCTTC.